Presented here are 29 T cell receptor beta chains from one specimen sequenced in a study of spatial heterogeneity in lung cancer. TCRdb re-derived calls from the 5' RACE reads in MiXCR, one entry per CDR3 protein. Of some 37,000 distinct CDR3 sequences listed, 6.5% to 9% were seen once; the top ten hold under 30%. Sample time point: sample taken at primary tumor resection. The sample was PBMCs, taken at surgery. Source of these receptors: a male donor with early-stage non-small cell lung cancer.

In this sample, this clonotype turned up a few times. The gene calls are TRBV6-1 and TRBJ2-1; D call uncertain. This CDR3 spans 14 amino acids. The V gene lost 2 bases and the J gene lost 5 bases, with 10 bases spanning the gap. Germline lookup yields CDR1 MNHNS and CDR2 SASEGT. CDR3 nucleotide sequence: TGTGCCAGCAGTGAATGGGGTCCCAACAATGAGCAGTTCTTC. Amino acid sequence: CASSEWGPNNEQFF.

In its sample, this clonotype is large. The chain combines TRBV14 with TRBJ1-1, with TRBD1 as a possible D gene (5 bases). The CDR3 spans 17 residues. The V gene lost 1 base and the J gene lost 1 base, with 16 bases spanning the gap. The germline CDR1 and CDR2 sequences are SGHDN and FVKESK. CDR3 nucleotides: TGTGCCAGCAGCCAAGTGGGCCGCGGGGCGCAGAACACTGAAGCTTTCTTT. Translating gives CASSQVGRGAQNTEAFF.

This clonotype has only a few counts. This rearrangement joins TRBV5-1 to TRBJ2-3; 7 bases fit TRBD1. Losses at the gene ends were 4 bases for V and 5 bases for J; bases not matched to a gene: 13. CDR1 SGHRS and CDR2 YFSETQ come from the germline V gene. The length of the CDR3 is 16 residues. This CDR3 reads CASSPQGLRGKDTQYF. The CDR3 DNA sequence: TGCGCCAGCAGCCCACAGGGGCTACGAGGGAAAGATACGCAGTATTTT.

The rearrangement uses TRBV5-1 and TRBJ2-1; 11 bases align to TRBD2. V trimming: 0 bases; J trimming: 10 bases; junction bases outside the gene matches: 6. The length of the CDR3 is 15 residues. The germline V gene encodes CDR1 SGHRS and CDR2 YFSETQ. The CDR3 spells CASSLEATSGGEQFF. The CDR3 DNA reads as TGCGCCAGCAGCTTGGAGGCCACTAGCGGGGGAGAGCAGTTCTTC.

This clonotype was detected ten times or more. This rearrangement joins TRBV5-1 to TRBJ2-1; the D gene is possibly TRBD2 (5 bases). V was clipped by 0 bases and J by 9 bases, with 10 bases between them. The CDR3 contains 13 residues. Germline V CDR1 and CDR2: SGHRS, YFSETQ. Here the CDR3 DNA reads TGCGCCAGCAGCTTGGGGGAGCACCCTGAGCAGTTCTTC. Translation: CASSLGEHPEQFF.

This clonotype was counted at least ten times. The J gene is TRBJ1-2, the V gene TRBV7-9; 7 bases match TRBD1. The CDR3 runs 14 residues. From germline, CDR1 is SEHNR and CDR2 FQNEAQ (reference sequence). Trimming at V came to 5 bases and at J to 1 base, leaving 4 bases not matched to a gene. CDR3 coding DNA: TGTGCCAGCAGCCCGGGACAGAATAACTATGGCTACACCTTC. It codes for CASSPGQNNYGYTF.

In this sample, this clonotype turned up many times. The chain carries TRBV12-3 or TRBV12-4 and TRBJ1-5; a possible D gene is TRBD1 (5 bases). The CDR3 has 14 residues. The V end was cut by 6 bases, the J end by 0 bases, with 9 bases between. CDR3 in amino acids: CASRGTDSNQPQHF. CDR3 bases: TGTGCCAGCAGAGGGACGGATAGCAATCAGCCCCAGCATTTT.

This clonotype was seen at least ten times. The J gene is TRBJ1-5, the V gene TRBV3-1; D gene ambiguous. V was clipped by 4 bases and J by 9 bases, with 10 bases between them. Germline V gives CDR1 LGHDT, CDR2 YNNKEL (reference sequence). The CDR3 spans 12 residues. CDR3 amino acids: CASSLPTGPQHF. CDR3 DNA: TGTGCCAGCAGCCTACCGACGGGGCCCCAGCATTTT.

This clonotype was recorded a few times. The V and J genes are TRBV28 and TRBJ1-5, with unresolved D. Between the trimmed V and J ends, which lost 6 bases and 6 bases, there was a span of 18 bases. Germline-derived CDR1 and CDR2 are MDHEN and SYDVKM. This CDR3 has 15 residues. This CDR3 is CASSPYDRLSQPQHF. In nucleotides, the CDR3 is TGTGCCAGCAGCCCCTATGATAGGTTGAGTCAGCCCCAGCATTTT. Variable domain in full (rest from reference TRBV28 and TRBJ1-5): DVKVTQSSRYLVKRTGEKVFLECVQDMDHENMFWYRQDPGLGLRLIYFSYDVKMKEKGDIPEGYSVSREKKERFSLILESASTNQTSMYLCASSPYDRLSQPQHFGDGTRLSIL.

Many counts were recorded for this clonotype. The chain recombines TRBV7-9 with TRBJ1-1; D may be TRBD1 (5 bases). The V gene's germline CDR1 is SEHNR and CDR2 FQNEAQ (reference sequence). Deletions cut 6 bases from V and 5 bases from J, with 7 bases between. The CDR3 consists of 11 residues. The CDR3 DNA reads as TGTGCCAGCAGGCAGGGAACTGAAGCTTTCTTT. Translation gives CASRQGTEAFF.

This chain joins TRBV4-2 and TRBJ1-2; D is possibly TRBD1 (6 bases). V shed 4 bases and J shed 5 bases, with 20 bases lying between them. From germline, CDR1 is LGHNA and CDR2 YNFKEQ. The CDR3 totals 16 residues. CDR3: CASSPSLIQGGYGYTF. Here the CDR3 DNA reads TGTGCCAGCAGCCCCAGCCTCATACAGGGAGGGTATGGCTACACCTTC.

The chain links TRBV30 to TRBJ1-1, with D unclear. This CDR3 spans 13 amino acids. Germline V CDR1 and CDR2: GTSNPN, SVGIG (reference sequence). Trimming shortened V by 1 base and J by 4 bases, and 10 bases separated the two germline ends. The CDR3 loop is CAWSAPLVTEAFF. The CDR3 nucleotides are TGTGCCTGGAGTGCCCCTCTCGTCACTGAAGCTTTCTTT.

This clonotype occurred many times. V is TRBV27 and J is TRBJ2-7; 13 nucleotides line up with TRBD2. Germline CDR1 and CDR2: MNHEY and SMNVEV (reference sequence). This CDR3 is 15 amino acids long. Trimming cost V 5 bases and J 4 bases; bases outside gene matches: 5. The CDR3, as DNA: TGTGCCAGCAGTCCCCGACTAGCGGGGGGATACGAGCAGTACGTC. It is translated as CASSPRLAGGYEQYV.

This clonotype was picked up a small number of times. This rearrangement joins TRBV20-1 to TRBJ2-5; 9 positions agree with TRBD2. V trimming: 3 bases; J trimming: 5 bases; junction bases outside the gene matches: 10. The CDR3 spans 15 residues. From germline, CDR1 is DFQATT and CDR2 SNEGSKA (reference sequence). The CDR3 bases are TGCAGTGCTAGTTCGGCGCGGGGGGGCCGGGAGACCCAGTACTTC. Protein product: CSASSARGGRETQYF.

The chain links TRBV6-2 or TRBV6-3 to TRBJ1-5, with a possible D match to TRBD1 (5 bases). Trimming pared 7 bases from V and 4 bases from J, leaving 14 bases between. The CDR3 is made up of 14 amino acids. Germline V CDR1 and CDR2: MNHEY, SVGEGT. The CDR3 DNA is TGTGCCAGCACCACGGGGACGGTGAATCAGCCCCAGCATTTT. It codes for CASTTGTVNQPQHF.

This clonotype occurred many times. The V and J genes are TRBV7-2 and TRBJ2-2; 11 bases map to TRBD2. Germline CDR1 is SGHTA and CDR2 is FQGNSA. The CDR3 is made up of 15 amino acids. The V segment lost 6 bases and the J segment 3 bases; nucleotides outside the gene matches: 3. CDR3 DNA: TGTGCCAGCAGAAAGGGACTAGCGGACACCGGGGAGCTGTTTTTT. Protein sequence: CASRKGLADTGELFF.

This clonotype appeared many times. The CDR3 is CASSLEYRGRATGELFF. The CDR3 bases are TGTGCCAGCAGCTTAGAGTACAGGGGGCGGGCCACCGGGGAGCTGTTTTTT. The chain uses TRBV7-2 and TRBJ2-2, with TRBD1 matching 9 bases. V lost 1 base and J lost 4; bases outside the gene matches: 7. Germline V CDR1 and CDR2: SGHTA, FQGNSA. The CDR3 has 17 amino acids.

This clonotype turned up a few times. The CDR3 coding sequence is TGTGCCAGTAGGGTAGCGGGAGGGCCCGATGAGCAGTTCTTC. It encodes CASRVAGGPDEQFF. This chain joins TRBV19 and TRBJ2-1; TRBD2 agrees at 11 bases. This CDR3 region has 14 residues. Germline V lookup: CDR1 LNHDA, CDR2 SQIVND (reference sequence). J gave up 8 bases and V 6 bases, and 6 bases lay outside the gene matches.

The chain uses TRBV20-1 and TRBJ2-3, with D possibly TRBD1 on 6 matching bases. V lost 0 bases and J lost 2, with 12 bases in between. The CDR3 covers 15 residues. Germline V CDR1 and CDR2: DFQATT, SNEGSKA (reference sequence). CDR3 sequence: CSARDPRGTTDTQYF. In nucleotides, the CDR3 is TGCAGTGCTAGAGATCCGAGGGGGACCACAGATACGCAGTATTTT.

This clonotype has ten or more counts. CDR3 sequence: CASSWGAYNEQFF. DNA for the CDR3: TGTGCCAGCAGCTGGGGGGCATACAATGAGCAGTTCTTC. The chain links TRBV7-3 to TRBJ2-1; D might be TRBD1 or TRBD2, each matching 6 bases. The CDR3 has 13 residues. Germline CDR1 and CDR2: SGHTA and FQGTGA. Trimming removed 4 bases from V and 4 bases from J, with 8 bases in between. Filled out from reference TRBV7-3 and TRBJ2-1, the complete variable domain reads GAGVSQTPSNKVTEKGKYVELRCDPISGHTALYWYRQSLGQGPEFLIYFQGTGAADDSGLPNDRFFAVRPEGSVSTLKIQRTERGDSAVYLCASSWGAYNEQFFGPGTRLTVL.

This clonotype turned up a few times. V gene TRBV6-5 combines with J gene TRBJ2-7; 14 nucleotides line up with TRBD2. In germline, CDR1 is MNHEY, CDR2 SVGAGI. The CDR3 runs to 18 residues. Losses at the gene ends were 3 bases for V and 7 bases for J; bases not matched to a gene: 14. Written as DNA, the CDR3 is TGTGCCAGCAGTTATGGGACTAGCGGGGGCCTCGTTAACAGGGAGCAGTACTTC. This codes for CASSYGTSGGLVNREQYF.

The V call is TRBV30, the J call TRBJ2-3, with no clear D. V was pared by 2 bases and J by 2 bases, with 14 bases between. The germline gives CDR1 GTSNPN, CDR2 SVGIG (reference sequence). CDR3 length equals 15 residues. In DNA, the CDR3 is TGTGCCTGGAGTCCAGGCAGGACCATCACAGATACGCAGTATTTT. Translated, it gives CAWSPGRTITDTQYF. Based on the CDR3 plus reference TRBV30 and TRBJ2-3, the full variable domain is SQTIHQWPATLVQPVGSPLSLECTVEGTSNPNLYWYRQAAGRGLQLLFYSVGIGQISSEVPQNLSASRPQDRQFILSSKKLLLSDSGFYLCAWSPGRTITDTQYFGPGTRLTVL.

CDR3 nucleotide sequence: TGTGCCATCAGTGAGCTCCCTCAGGACGGAAACACCATATATTTT. Residues: CAISELPQDGNTIYF. The V call is TRBV10-3, the J call TRBJ1-3; D is unresolved. Deletions cut 2 bases from V and 4 bases from J, with 12 bases between. The length of the CDR3 is 15 residues. The V gene's germline CDR1 is ENHRY and CDR2 SYGVKD.

The chain carries TRBV2 and TRBJ1-1, with a possible D match to TRBD1 (5 bases). Trimming took off 5 bases at V and 4 bases at J, with 14 bases between the two ends. The CDR3 runs to 14 residues. Per germline, CDR1 SNHLY and CDR2 FYNNEI. CDR3 in amino acids: CASSRIDSGTEAFF. CDR3 nucleotide sequence: TGTGCCAGCAGTAGAATTGACAGTGGCACTGAAGCTTTCTTT.

By share, this clonotype counts as medium-sized. This chain links TRBV11-3 with TRBJ2-2, with 10 bases matching TRBD1. CDR3 length: 19 amino acids. CDR1 SGHNT and CDR2 YENEEA come from the germline V gene. V gave up 4 bases and J gave up 3 bases; unmatched junction bases: 14. CDR3 DNA sequence: TGTGCCAGCAGCTCCCTCGGGACAGGGGCGCTCATAGACACCGGGGAGCTGTTTTTT. It specifies CASSSLGTGALIDTGELFF.

In its sample, this clonotype was seen many times. The V call is TRBV24-1, the J call TRBJ2-3; D ambiguous. The ends were cut back, 12 bases at V and 4 bases at J, with 16 bases in the middle. Germline-derived CDR1 and CDR2 are KGHDR and SFDVKD. The CDR3 has 13 residues. The CDR3 DNA reads as TGTGCCGCGGCACAGACAACGCCAGATACGCAGTATTTT. Encoded protein: CAAAQTTPDTQYF.

This clonotype was counted a few times. The chain couples TRBV29-1 to TRBJ2-1, with 8 bases identical to TRBD2. The ends lost 3 bases at V and 7 bases at J; junction bases unmatched: 5. The CDR3 has 13 residues. CDR1 and CDR2 (germline): SQVTM, ANQGSEA. This CDR3 reads CSVDRGGSNEQFF. The CDR3 region has the DNA TGCAGCGTTGACCGGGGGGGGTCGAATGAGCAGTTCTTC.

The chain couples TRBV18 to TRBJ1-5, with 9 positions matching TRBD1. This CDR3 is 16 amino acids long. The V gene end was trimmed by 3 bases and the J gene end by 3 bases; junction bases not matched to a gene: 6. Looked up from germline, CDR1 is KGHSH and CDR2 is LQKENI. The CDR3 DNA is TGTGCCAGCTCACCTACGGGACAGGGATTCAATCAGCCCCAGCATTTT. Protein product: CASSPTGQGFNQPQHF.

In its sample, this clonotype was seen many times. The chain links TRBV3-1 to TRBJ2-3, with D perhaps TRBD2 (5 bases). CDR1 and CDR2 from the germline V gene are LGHDT and YNNKEL (reference sequence). The CDR3 extends over 13 amino acids. Trimming removed 8 bases from V and 0 bases from J, with 9 bases in between. The CDR3 here is CASGLLSTDTQYF. For the CDR3, the DNA is TGTGCCAGCGGACTCCTTAGCACAGATACGCAGTATTTT.